Below are 11 T cell receptor beta chains sequenced from a single sample in a study of T-cell memory formation after mild COVID-19. TCRdb reprocessed the 5' RACE reads via MiXCR and lists one record per CDR3 protein. The sample carries approximately 300,000 distinct CDR3 sequences, approximately 19% recorded once. Input material: PBMCs or a T cell subset sorted from them (not recorded which). Every receptor here comes from a man younger than 35 who had mild COVID-19 (a few samples of this study predate the infection). Cell type and time point are not known.

This chain joins TRBV29-1 and TRBJ2-2, with TRBD1 matching over 7 bases. Trimming cost V 5 bases and J 7 bases; bases outside gene matches: 7. Germline CDR1 and CDR2: SQVTM and ANQGSEA. The length of the CDR3 is 13 residues. As DNA, the CDR3 is TGCAGCGTTCCCGACAGGGTTAGCGGGGAGCTGTTTTTT. Amino acids: CSVPDRVSGELFF.

J is TRBJ1-2 and V is TRBV28; D call uncertain. In germline, CDR1 is MDHEN, CDR2 SYDVKM. This CDR3 contains 11 residues. Trimming left V 6 bases short and J 2 bases short, with 4 bases between. CDR3 coding DNA: TGTGCCAGCAGGGAGAACTATGGCTACACCTTC. Its protein is CASRENYGYTF.

This clonotype was observed a few times. The J gene is TRBJ1-5, the V gene TRBV28; 7 bases are a match to TRBD1. This CDR3 contains 13 residues. V dropped 8 bases and J dropped 7; count of bases not matched to a gene: 8. Germline CDR1 is MDHEN and CDR2 is SYDVKM. CDR3 residues: CASGLGQEQPQHF. The CDR3 region has the DNA TGTGCCAGCGGACTCGGACAGGAGCAGCCCCAGCATTTT.

The gene calls are TRBV7-9 and TRBJ2-3; no definite D call. This CDR3 comprises 14 residues. Between the trimmed V and J ends, which lost 1 base and 4 bases, there was a span of 9 bases. Germline CDR1 SEHNR, CDR2 FQNEAQ (reference sequence). Here the CDR3 reads CASSLEGIADTQYF. CDR3 DNA sequence: TGTGCCAGCAGCTTAGAGGGAATTGCAGATACGCAGTATTTT.

The chain links TRBV7-8 to TRBJ1-3; 8 nucleotides align to TRBD1. Unmatched junction bases numbered 4, after V lost 2 bases and J lost 4 bases. The CDR3 totals 15 residues. The germline V gene has CDR1 SGHVS and CDR2 FQNEAQ. The CDR3 DNA reads TGTGCCAGCAGCTTACAGGGGGCGCAGGGAAACACCATATATTTT. Translated, it gives CASSLQGAQGNTIYF.

This chain connects TRBV2 to TRBJ1-2; D is ambiguous. CDR1 SNHLY and CDR2 FYNNEI come from the germline V gene. V dropped 6 bases and J dropped 6 bases, with 20 bases sitting between them. The CDR3 loop spans 15 amino acids. The CDR3 sequence: CASSARGPKSDGYTF. The CDR3 DNA is TGTGCCAGCAGCGCCCGCGGACCGAAAAGTGATGGCTACACCTTC.

In this sample, this clonotype turned up a few times. The chain combines TRBV2 with TRBJ1-4; the D is unclear. Trimming cost V 1 base and J 8 bases, with 11 bases left between them. The CDR3 length is 14 residues. Germline CDR1 is SNHLY and CDR2 is FYNNEI. The CDR3 is CASSEGGHYEKLFF. The DNA for the CDR3 is TGTGCCAGCAGTGAAGGCGGGCACTACGAAAAACTGTTTTTT.

This sequence joins TRBV4-1 and TRBJ2-2, with TRBD2 as a possible D gene (6 bases). Trimming took 1 base from V and 3 from J, leaving 12 bases between them. CDR1 and CDR2 (germline): MGHRA, YSYEKL. The CDR3 runs 16 residues. The CDR3 DNA is TGCGCCAGCAGCCAAGTCTCGCGGGGAGACACCGGGGAGCTGTTTTTT. As protein: CASSQVSRGDTGELFF.

This clonotype came up a few times. The chain links TRBV7-9 to TRBJ2-5; TRBD1 is a possible D gene (6 bases). The CDR3 runs 14 residues. Trimming removed 3 bases at V and 5 bases at J, with 13 bases between. Germline lookup yields CDR1 SEHNR and CDR2 FQNEAQ (reference sequence). In nucleotides, the CDR3 is TGTGCCAGCAGCTTCCATCAGGGGTGGGAGACCCAGTACTTC. It codes for CASSFHQGWETQYF.

The V gene is TRBV12-3 or TRBV12-4, the J gene TRBJ1-2; no clear D. There are 12 residues in the CDR3. Trimming pared 6 bases from V and 6 bases from J, leaving 11 bases between. The CDR3 DNA reads as TGTGCCAGCAGCCTAGGGTATAATGGCTACACCTTC. Its translation: CASSLGYNGYTF.

In its sample, this clonotype was seen a few times. CDR3 bases: TGTGCCAGCAGTCGACGGGACAGCTTGAACACTGAAGCTTTCTTT. Its protein product is CASSRRDSLNTEAFF. J is TRBJ1-1 and V is TRBV6-2 or TRBV6-3; 7 positions match TRBD1. The CDR3 contains 15 residues. Per the germline V gene, CDR1 is MNHEY and CDR2 is SVGEGT. With 5 bases clipped from V and 0 bases from J, the junction kept 6 bases outside the gene matches.